These 15 T cell receptor beta chains were all obtained from the same sample, sequenced in a study of shared clonotypes between healthy human individuals. Naive CD8 cells lacked CD45RO and underwent positive selection for CCR7, leaving out terminally differentiated effector memory CD45RA+ cells. Produced via immunoSEQ multiplex PCR; TCRdb's table is partial and in-frame only. Seen here are around 1.9 million clones, roughly 91% observed once, and the top ten hold under 2%. The sample taken for sequencing was naive CD8+ T cells from PBMCs. The receptors come from a man aged 18 to 30 in good health. Some clones in this sample may be carry-over from other donors' samples.

CDR3 coding DNA: TGTGCCAGCAGTTTAAACGCCTTTGAGCAGTTCTTC. Protein product: CASSLNAFEQFF. The chain is built from TRBV28 and TRBJ2-1; D gene uncertain. This CDR3 is 12 amino acids long. Between the trimmed V and J ends, which lost 2 bases and 9 bases, there was a span of 8 bases. Per the germline V gene, CDR1 is MDHEN and CDR2 is SYDVKM. The full variable domain, with the rest looked up from reference TRBV28 and TRBJ2-1, is DVKVTQSSRYLVKRTGEKVFLECVQDMDHENMFWYRQDPGLGLRLIYFSYDVKMKEKGDIPEGYSVSREKKERFSLILESASTNQTSMYLCASSLNAFEQFFGPGTRLTVL.

The chain combines TRBV28 with TRBJ2-3, with 10 nucleotides matching TRBD2. The J segment lost 2 bases and the V segment lost 7 bases, leaving 3 bases of the junction unmatched. The germline CDR1 and CDR2 sequences are MDHEN and SYDVKM. The CDR3 length is 14 residues. The chain's CDR3 is CASNGLAVTDTQYF. Here the CDR3 DNA reads TGTGCCAGCAATGGACTAGCGGTCACAGATACGCAGTATTTT.

The chain joins TRBV14 to TRBJ2-3; no definite D call. Germline CDR1 reads SGHDN; CDR2 reads FVKESK. The CDR3 is made up of 12 amino acids. The V gene lost 4 bases and the J gene lost 5 bases, with 7 bases spanning the gap. The CDR3 sequence: CASSPWGDTQYF. The CDR3 DNA is TGTGCCAGCAGCCCGTGGGGAGATACGCAGTATTTT.

J is TRBJ2-7 and V is TRBV15, with D unresolved. Deletions cut 3 bases from V and 0 bases from J, with 9 bases between. The germline V gene encodes CDR1 LNHNV and CDR2 YYDKDF (reference sequence). This CDR3 contains 14 residues. CDR3 residues: CATSSGPDSYEQYF. In DNA, the CDR3 is TGTGCCACCAGCAGCGGACCGGACTCCTACGAGCAGTACTTC.

The V call is TRBV4-2, the J call TRBJ1-5; 9 bases align to TRBD1. The V gene end was trimmed by 0 bases and the J gene end by 9 bases; junction bases not matched to a gene: 6. CDR1 and CDR2 from the germline V gene are LGHNA and YNFKEQ. This CDR3 is 15 amino acids long. The CDR3 loop is CASSQEGQGWWPQHF. CDR3 in DNA: TGTGCCAGCAGCCAAGAGGGACAGGGTTGGTGGCCCCAGCATTTT.

The V call is TRBV6-6, the J call TRBJ1-2; D might be TRBD1 (5 bases). The V gene's germline CDR1 is MNHNY and CDR2 SVGAGI (reference sequence). CDR3 length: 13 residues. V was cut by 6 bases and J by 6 bases, with 14 bases left in between. The CDR3 DNA reads as TGTGCCAGCAGCAAAACTCAGGGCCATGGCTACACCTTC. As protein: CASSKTQGHGYTF.

The chain has TRBV6-5 and TRBJ2-7; D tentatively reads TRBD1 or TRBD2 (6 bases each). Germline V gene data show CDR1 as MNHEY and CDR2 as SVGAGI. The CDR3 length is 15 residues. V lost 10 bases and J lost 2, with 21 bases in between. CDR3 sequence reads: CATSWGAGETYEQYF. CDR3 sequence (DNA): TGTGCCACCTCCTGGGGGGCAGGCGAGACCTACGAGCAGTACTTC.

The chain joins TRBV27 to TRBJ2-7, with TRBD1 as a possible D gene (6 bases). Trimming removed 3 bases from V and 4 bases from J, with 13 bases in between. The germline CDR1 and CDR2 sequences are MNHEY and SMNVEV (reference sequence). This CDR3 has 14 residues. The CDR3 sequence is CASSFDRSRYEQYF. Here the CDR3 DNA reads TGTGCCAGCAGTTTTGACAGGAGTAGGTACGAGCAGTACTTC.

As for this clone: Other DNA variants within this sample encode the same CDR3. The J gene is TRBJ1-2, the V gene TRBV9, with a possible D match to TRBD1 (5 bases). V was shortened by 5 bases and J by 0 bases, with 11 bases between the two germline ends. CDR1 and CDR2 from the germline V gene are SGDLS and YYNGEE. The CDR3 is 14 residues long. CDR3 loop: CASSPDRTNYGYTF. The CDR3 nucleotides are TGTGCCAGCAGTCCCGACAGAACTAACTATGGCTACACCTTC.

The chain combines TRBV19 with TRBJ2-2, with 14 bases that match TRBD2. V shed 5 bases and J 5 bases; nucleotides not matched to a gene: 7. This CDR3 spans 17 amino acids. The germline CDR1 and CDR2 sequences are LNHDA and SQIVND (reference sequence). The CDR3 reads CASSSKGLAGVTGELFF. The CDR3 nucleotides read TGTGCCAGTAGTTCAAAGGGACTAGCGGGAGTTACCGGGGAGCTGTTTTTT.

This chain joins TRBV28 and TRBJ2-7; 8 bases align to TRBD2. Germline-derived CDR1 and CDR2 are MDHEN and SYDVKM. Losses at the gene ends were 6 bases for V and 0 bases for J; bases not matched to a gene: 7. The CDR3 length is 15 residues. The chain's CDR3 is CASSRPSGSSYEQYF. CDR3 DNA: TGTGCCAGCAGCCGTCCCAGCGGGAGCTCCTACGAGCAGTACTTC.

The chain recombines TRBV4-1 with TRBJ2-1; tentatively, D is TRBD1 (6 bases). Trimming removed 3 bases from V and 5 bases from J, with 17 bases in between. From germline, CDR1 is MGHRA and CDR2 YSYEKL. CDR3 size: 16 residues. This CDR3 is CASSHPIMGTNNEQFF. DNA of the CDR3: TGCGCCAGCAGCCACCCCATCATGGGGACAAACAATGAGCAGTTCTTC.

The chain couples TRBV11-3 to TRBJ2-7; D is possibly TRBD2 (6 bases). CDR3 length: 15 amino acids. CDR1 is SGHNT and CDR2 is YENEEA in the germline V gene. Trimming shortened V by 5 bases and J by 2 bases, and 16 bases separated the two germline ends. Written as DNA, the CDR3 is TGTGCCAGCAGCCCCGGAGGAGGGGAGGCCTACGAGCAGTACTTC. It specifies CASSPGGGEAYEQYF.

V is TRBV5-6 and J is TRBJ1-2; D is unresolved. V lost 2 bases and J lost 1, with 9 bases in between. Per the germline V gene, CDR1 is SGHDT and CDR2 is YYEEEE. The CDR3 is made up of 14 amino acids. CDR3 residues: CASSLAQNNYGYTF. The CDR3 bases are TGTGCCAGCAGCTTAGCACAGAATAACTATGGCTACACCTTC. Drawing the rest from reference TRBV5-6 and TRBJ1-2, the complete variable domain is DAGVTQSPTHLIKTRGQQVTLRCSPKSGHDTVSWYQQALGQGPQFIFQYYEEEERQRGNFPDRFSGHQFPNYSSELNVNALLLGDSALYLCASSLAQNNYGYTFGSGTRLTVV.

In nucleotides, the CDR3 is TGTGCCACCAGCCAAGGACAGACAGCCTACGAGCAGTACTTC. As protein: CATSQGQTAYEQYF. This chain joins TRBV15 and TRBJ2-7; possible D gene TRBD1, 6 bases. V lost 5 bases to trimming and J lost 2 bases, with 13 bases between them. Per the germline V gene, CDR1 is LNHNV and CDR2 is YYDKDF (reference sequence). The CDR3 sequence is 14 residues long. The full variable domain, rest sourced from reference TRBV15 and TRBJ2-7, is DAMVIQNPRYQVTQFGKPVTLSCSQTLNHNVMYWYQQKSSQAPKLLFHYYDKDFNNEADTPDNFQSRRPNTSFCFLDIRSPGLGDTAMYLCATSQGQTAYEQYFGPGTRLTVT.